The 10 T cell receptor beta chains given below trace back to one sample, sequenced in a study of blood T cell repertoires in COVID-19. TCRdb's table, derived via immunoSEQ multiplex PCR, lists solely in-frame clones and lacks some. The sample contains 200,000 to 300,000 clones, about 83% of which appear only once. Sequencing was done on a sample of peripheral blood. These receptors all come from a man aged 50-59 years with acute or convalescent COVID-19.

A single count supports this clone. This chain uses TRBV5-8 with TRBJ2-5; TRBD1 matches at 12 bases. With 4 bases clipped from V and 5 bases from J, the junction kept 12 bases outside the gene matches. The germline gives CDR1 SGHTS, CDR2 YDEGEE. The CDR3 runs to 17 residues. CDR3 DNA: TGTGCCAGCAGCCCGGGACAGGGGGCGTTCTTAGTGGAGACCCAGTACTTC. It yields the protein CASSPGQGAFLVETQYF.

The V and J genes are TRBV27 and TRBJ1-1, with D uncertain. The CDR3 runs 16 residues. V dropped 0 bases and J dropped 2 bases, with 13 bases sitting between them. Germline V lookup: CDR1 MNHEY, CDR2 SMNVEV (reference sequence). The CDR3 loop is CASSLSVSRRNTEAFF. In DNA, the CDR3 is TGTGCCAGCAGTTTATCAGTCAGCAGGCGCAACACTGAAGCTTTCTTT.

CDR3 sequence: CASSYSLRNTEAFF. In nucleotides, the CDR3 is TGTGCCAGCAGTTACTCCCTCAGGAACACTGAAGCTTTCTTT. The J gene is TRBJ1-1, the V gene TRBV6-5, with unresolved D. The CDR3 runs to 14 residues. The germline V gene has CDR1 MNHEY and CDR2 SVGAGI. With 0 bases removed from V and 1 base from J, the gap between germline ends came to 6 bases.

The chain is built from TRBV6-2 or TRBV6-3 and TRBJ1-1; 8 nucleotides agree with TRBD1. V lost 3 bases and J lost 1; bases outside the gene matches: 7. Germline loops: CDR1 MNHEY, CDR2 SVGEGT. This CDR3 is built from 16 residues. CDR3 DNA sequence: TGTGCCAGCAGTTATAATATCGGACAGGGGAACACTGAAGCTTTCTTT. As protein: CASSYNIGQGNTEAFF.

This sequence joins TRBV6-5 and TRBJ1-1; 7 nucleotides line up with TRBD1. CDR1 and CDR2 (germline): MNHEY, SVGAGI. V lost 8 bases to trimming and J lost 4 bases; unmatched junction nucleotides: 13. The CDR3 loop spans 15 amino acids. The CDR3 nucleotides are TGTGCCAGCGGCCTAGACAGGGTGGTCGGCACTGAAGCTTTCTTT. Its protein product is CASGLDRVVGTEAFF.

The chain combines TRBV5-4 with TRBJ1-4, with 9 bases that match TRBD1. CDR3 length: 14 amino acids. With V trimmed by 5 bases and J by 8 bases, 7 bases remained unmatched. Germline values: CDR1 SGHNT, CDR2 YYREEE (reference sequence). The CDR3: CASRAGTGSEKLFF. In DNA, the CDR3 is TGTGCCAGCAGGGCAGGGACAGGGTCGGAAAAACTGTTTTTT.

V and J are TRBV28 and TRBJ2-3; maybe TRBD2 (7 bases). The V gene's germline CDR1 is MDHEN and CDR2 SYDVKM. Trimming shortened V by 5 bases and J by 3 bases, and 15 bases separated the two germline ends. The CDR3 extends over 15 amino acids. The chain's CDR3 is CASSPWGGATDTQYF. CDR3 sequence (DNA): TGTGCCAGCAGTCCCTGGGGGGGGGCGACAGATACGCAGTATTTT.

This chain links TRBV7-8 with TRBJ1-1; D is ambiguous. Germline V gives CDR1 SGHVS, CDR2 FQNEAQ. CDR3 length equals 15 residues. The V end lost 6 bases, the J end lost 1 base, and 15 bases lay between the germline ends. The CDR3 DNA reads as TGTGCCAGCAGTGTATTGGTGGGCAGGAACACTGAAGCTTTCTTT. Translated: CASSVLVGRNTEAFF.

This sequence joins TRBV29-1 and TRBJ1-1; D ambiguous. V dropped 4 bases and J dropped 0 bases, with 6 bases sitting between them. The CDR3 runs to 12 residues. From germline, CDR1 is SQVTM and CDR2 ANQGSEA. CDR3 region: CSVGTVNTEAFF. CDR3 nucleotide sequence: TGCAGCGTTGGGACTGTGAACACTGAAGCTTTCTTT.

V and J are TRBV5-1 and TRBJ2-2, with 8 bases fitting TRBD2. The CDR3 totals 15 residues. The germline gives CDR1 SGHRS, CDR2 YFSETQ. With 2 bases clipped from V and 3 bases from J, the junction kept 3 bases outside the gene matches. The CDR3 sequence: CASSFRGGDTGELFF. CDR3 bases: TGCGCCAGCAGCTTTCGGGGGGGCGACACCGGGGAGCTGTTTTTT.